The 23 T cell receptor beta chains given below trace back to one sample, sequenced in a study of human T cells and chemical hapten exposure. In TCRdb, the RACE reads were re-called with MiXCR into one record per CDR3 protein. Among over 300,000 distinct CDR3 sequences listed, 4.5% to 6% were seen once. Regarding time point: pre-sensitization, week 0. Treatment noted: therapeutic diphenylcyclopropenone sensitization with weekly scalp DPC. Sequenced here: whole blood, sampled in connection with sensitization to the hapten diphenylcyclopropenone (DPC). The receptors were gathered from a woman aged 45-60 years with alopecia areata. Some clones in this sample may be carry-over from other donors' samples.

The J gene is TRBJ2-2, the V gene TRBV7-9; 10 bases fit TRBD1. This CDR3 comprises 15 residues. In germline, CDR1 is SEHNR, CDR2 FQNEAQ (reference sequence). Losses at the gene ends were 8 bases for V and 4 bases for J; bases not matched to a gene: 7. The CDR3 region has the DNA TGTGCCAGCGTGGAGGGGACAGGGGTCACCGGGGAGCTGTTTTTT. Translated, it gives CASVEGTGVTGELFF. The complete variable domain, with remaining parts taken from reference TRBV7-9 and TRBJ2-2, reads DTGVSQNPRHKITKRGQNVTFRCDPISEHNRLYWYRQTLGQGPEFLTYFQNEAQLEKSRLLSDRFSAERPKGSFSTLEIQRTEQGDSAMYLCASVEGTGVTGELFFGEGSRLTVL.

This clonotype was picked up many times. The chain is built from TRBV13 and TRBJ1-2; D unresolved. This CDR3 spans 12 amino acids. The V gene's germline CDR1 is PRHDT and CDR2 FYEKMQ (reference sequence). Trimming left V 2 bases short and J 6 bases short, with 7 bases between. The CDR3 spells CASSLPGDGYTF. In DNA, the CDR3 is TGTGCCAGCAGCTTACCAGGCGATGGCTACACCTTC.

The V gene is TRBV7-9, the J gene TRBJ2-3; possible D gene TRBD2, 7 bases. Germline V CDR1 and CDR2: SEHNR, FQNEAQ (reference sequence). The CDR3 spans 18 residues. Trimming shortened V by 4 bases and J by 0 bases, and 20 bases separated the two germline ends. For the CDR3, the DNA is TGTGCCAGCAGCTCCCTGTTGGGGCGGGGGCCTAGCACAGATACGCAGTATTTT. Its translation is CASSSLLGRGPSTDTQYF. Based on the CDR3 plus reference TRBV7-9 and TRBJ2-3, the full variable domain is DTGVSQNPRHKITKRGQNVTFRCDPISEHNRLYWYRQTLGQGPEFLTYFQNEAQLEKSRLLSDRFSAERPKGSFSTLEIQRTEQGDSAMYLCASSSLLGRGPSTDTQYFGPGTRLTVL.

This clonotype has more than one count but fewer than ten. The J gene is TRBJ2-1, the V gene TRBV20-1, with D perhaps being TRBD1 or TRBD2 (5 bases each). CDR1 is DFQATT, CDR2 SNEGSKA, per germline (reference sequence). The CDR3 consists of 15 residues. The germline V and J ends were trimmed by 1 base and 5 bases, with 15 bases remaining between them. Here the CDR3 reads CSARAPAVGDNEQFF. CDR3 bases: TGCAGTGCTAGAGCGCCAGCGGTAGGGGACAATGAGCAGTTCTTC.

This chain joins TRBV6-1 and TRBJ1-5, with D perhaps TRBD1 (6 bases). Trimming removed 7 bases from V and 4 bases from J, with 8 bases in between. This CDR3 spans 12 amino acids. Looked up from germline, CDR1 is MNHNS and CDR2 is SASEGT. CDR3 nucleotide sequence: TGTGCCAGCAATACAGGGAATCAGCCCCAGCATTTT. The encoded protein is CASNTGNQPQHF.

On this clonotype: This may be a read error: a much more frequent sequence differs by one nucleotide. V gene TRBV12-3 or TRBV12-4 combines with J gene TRBJ1-5, with 8 bases fitting TRBD1. The CDR3 runs to 14 residues. V lost 6 bases to trimming and J lost 3 bases; unmatched junction nucleotides: 4. The CDR3 protein is CASSRTGNNQPQHF. In DNA, the CDR3 is TGTGCCAGCAGCCGGACAGGGAACAATCAGCCCCAGCATTTT.

This clonotype was found a few times. This chain joins TRBV21-1 and TRBJ1-5. TRBV21-1 constitutes a pseudogene. The CDR3 has 15 amino acids. The DNA for the CDR3 is TGTGCCAGCCCTCCCCAGGAGCGTAGCAATCAGCCCCAGCATTTT. This gives the protein CASPPQERSNQPQHF.

There are many counts of this clonotype. V usage is TRBV20-1 and J usage is TRBJ2-3, with 9 bases fitting TRBD2. Germline loops: CDR1 DFQATT, CDR2 SNEGSKA (reference sequence). This CDR3 contains 15 residues. The V gene end was trimmed by 1 base and the J gene end by 2 bases; junction bases not matched to a gene: 4. The CDR3 is CSARVASGATDTQYF. The DNA of the CDR3 is TGCAGTGCTAGAGTGGCTAGCGGGGCCACAGATACGCAGTATTTT.

In this sample, this clonotype turned up many times. This chain links TRBV5-1 with TRBJ2-7; 7 bases align to TRBD2. Germline CDR1 reads SGHRS; CDR2 reads YFSETQ. V lost 7 bases, J lost 4 bases, and 14 bases stayed unmatched. The CDR3 totals 15 residues. CDR3 coding DNA: TGCGCCAGCCGCCCCGGATCGCTAGCGGTGTACGAGCAGTACTTC. Encoded protein: CASRPGSLAVYEQYF.

This clonotype was counted many times. The chain employs TRBV29-1 and TRBJ2-1; 7 nucleotides match TRBD2. The CDR3 extends over 15 amino acids. V lost 3 bases and J lost 2; bases outside the gene matches: 7. Germline V gene data show CDR1 as SQVTM and CDR2 as ANQGSEA. This CDR3 reads CSVEFGGSTYNEQFF. CDR3 coding DNA: TGCAGCGTTGAGTTCGGCGGGAGCACCTACAATGAGCAGTTCTTC.

V and J are TRBV27 and TRBJ1-2; 9 bases fit TRBD1. V gave up 8 bases and J gave up 4 bases; unmatched junction bases: 8. CDR3 length equals 14 residues. Germline-derived CDR1 and CDR2 are MNHEY and SMNVEV (reference sequence). CDR3: CASATGGFLYGYTF. CDR3 sequence (DNA): TGTGCCAGCGCCACAGGGGGCTTCCTCTATGGCTACACCTTC.

This clonotype showed up just a few times. The J gene is TRBJ2-7, the V gene TRBV5-6; the D gene is possibly TRBD1 (5 bases). There are 12 residues in the CDR3. Deletions cut 4 bases from V and 4 bases from J, with 9 bases between. CDR1 is SGHDT, CDR2 YYEEEE, per germline. CDR3 coding DNA: TGTGCCAGCAGCCACGACAGATACGAGCAGTACTTC. It yields the protein CASSHDRYEQYF.

This clonotype was observed a few times. The chain couples TRBV28 to TRBJ1-5; D uncertain. The CDR3 runs to 15 residues. Germline values: CDR1 MDHEN, CDR2 SYDVKM. With 5 bases removed from V and 7 bases from J, the gap between germline ends came to 18 bases. As DNA, the CDR3 is TGTGCCAGCAGTCCACCGGCGGGTTCGGGGCAGCCCCAGCATTTT. Protein product: CASSPPAGSGQPQHF.

This clonotype was found many times. V and J are TRBV3-1 and TRBJ1-5; D call uncertain. This CDR3 contains 13 residues. Germline V gives CDR1 LGHDT, CDR2 YNNKEL (reference sequence). Trimming left V 2 bases short and J 2 bases short, with 4 bases between. The CDR3 region has the DNA TGTGCCAGCAGCCAAATTGGCAATCAGCCCCAGCATTTT. It codes for CASSQIGNQPQHF. The variable domain in full, with the rest retrieved from reference TRBV3-1 and TRBJ1-5, is DTAVSQTPKYLVTQMGNDKSIKCEQNLGHDTMYWYKQDSKKFLKIMFSYNNKELIINETVPNRFSPKSPDKAHLNLHINSLELGDSAVYFCASSQIGNQPQHFGDGTRLSIL.

This clonotype has at least ten counts. The genes are TRBV12-3 or TRBV12-4 and TRBJ2-1, with 7 bases identical to TRBD2. With V trimmed by 7 bases and J by 5 bases, 20 bases remained unmatched. The CDR3 is made up of 18 amino acids. The CDR3 DNA follows: TGTGCCAGCACCCCTAGCTCCCGGGGTTGGGGGGGTAACAATGAGCAGTTCTTC. This codes for CASTPSSRGWGGNNEQFF.

In its sample, this clonotype was seen a few times. In nucleotides, the CDR3 is TGTGCCAGCAGGTGGACACAGCCCACAGATACGCAGTATTTT. Its translation is CASRWTQPTDTQYF. The chain combines TRBV12-3 or TRBV12-4 with TRBJ2-3; maybe TRBD1 (5 bases). The CDR3 runs 14 residues. The V end lost 6 bases, the J end lost 2 bases, and 12 bases lay between the germline ends.

This clonotype showed up many times. J is TRBJ1-2 and V is TRBV4-2, with a weak D call TRBD1 (5 bases). Trimming stripped 7 bases from V and 4 bases from J, with 13 bases between. The CDR3 extends over 13 amino acids. The V gene's germline CDR1 is LGHNA and CDR2 YNFKEQ. CDR3 amino acids: CASTRTGAYGYTF. Written as DNA, the CDR3 is TGTGCCAGCACCCGAACAGGTGCCTATGGCTACACCTTC.

This rearrangement joins TRBV10-3 to TRBJ2-1; D may match TRBD1 or TRBD2 (5 bases each). The V gene's germline CDR1 is ENHRY and CDR2 SYGVKD. V was clipped by 4 bases and J by 7 bases, with 11 bases between them. CDR3 size: 13 residues. Written as DNA, the CDR3 is TGTGCCATCAGTGCCGGGACGCGGAATGAGCAGTTCTTC. Translating gives CAISAGTRNEQFF.

At least ten counts were recorded for this clonotype. The chain employs TRBV7-3 and TRBJ1-6; D not resolved. This CDR3 is built from 15 residues. The germline V gene encodes CDR1 SGHTA and CDR2 FQGTGA. V was shortened by 2 bases and J by 2 bases, with 7 bases between the two germline ends. The CDR3 is CASSLGGTYNSPLHF. CDR3 bases: TGTGCCAGCAGCTTAGGCGGGACCTATAATTCACCCCTCCACTTT.

In its sample, this clonotype was seen many times. The rearrangement joins TRBV5-1 to TRBJ2-3; D is unclear. V was shortened by 1 base and J by 0 bases, with 3 bases between the two germline ends. Germline V lookup: CDR1 SGHRS, CDR2 YFSETQ. The CDR3 consists of 13 residues. CDR3 in amino acids: CASSLQSTDTQYF. CDR3 nucleotide sequence: TGCGCCAGCAGCTTGCAGAGCACAGATACGCAGTATTTT.

This clonotype was seen a handful of times. The genes are TRBV6-2 or TRBV6-3 and TRBJ2-2; D gene unclear. V was cut by 5 bases and J by 0 bases, with 7 bases left in between. Germline CDR1 MNHEY, CDR2 SVGEGT. The CDR3 contains 14 residues. The CDR3 coding sequence is TGTGCCAGCAGTCGGCAGGCGAACACCGGGGAGCTGTTTTTT. It codes for CASSRQANTGELFF.

This clonotype was found many times. The chain uses TRBV18 and TRBJ1-5, with TRBD1 identical over 10 bases. The CDR3 covers 16 residues. V lost 0 bases and J lost 3; bases outside the gene matches: 2. Germline V gene sequence: CDR1 KGHSH, CDR2 LQKENI. The CDR3, as DNA: TGTGCCAGCTCACCACCGGGACAGGGGTTCAATCAGCCCCAGCATTTT. This translates into CASSPPGQGFNQPQHF.

This clonotype was observed many times. The rearrangement joins TRBV6-5 to TRBJ2-1; TRBD2 matches at 9 bases. This CDR3 contains 14 residues. Germline values: CDR1 MNHEY, CDR2 SVGAGI. Losses at the gene ends were 6 bases for V and 4 bases for J; bases not matched to a gene: 4. As DNA, the CDR3 is TGTGCCAGCAGCCGACTAGCGGAATACAATGAGCAGTTCTTC. Translating gives CASSRLAEYNEQFF.